This entry features one T cell receptor (beta chain) sequence. What it binds is unknown. TCRdb keeps only in-frame clones here, not all; method: immunoSEQ multiplex PCR. The sample yields about 1,800,000 clones, roughly 95% seen once. This entry is derived from a study of shared clonotypes between healthy human individuals. Findings and limits, study-wide: Only blood was sampled, and tissue TCR repertoires likely differ from blood ones. Clonotypes which were not shared had lower generation probabilities than clonotypes that all four donors shared. Sequencing depth was expected to affect clonotype sharing among donors.

In the naive CD8 group, cells lacked CD45RO and were positively selected for CCR7, so terminally differentiated effector memory CD45RA+ cells were left out. The donor cohort consisted entirely of Caucasian adults residing in Nashville, Tennessee. This CDR3 contains 13 residues. The germline gives CDR1 SNHLY, CDR2 FYNNEI. V shed 7 bases, J shed 7 bases, and the junction held 7 bases outside the gene matches. Sequenced input: naive CD8+ T cells sorted from blood. This TCR derives from a man younger than 35 in good health. This chain uses TRBV2 with TRBJ1-1, with 9 bases lining up with TRBD1. The CDR3 DNA is TGTGCCAGCATCCCCTCGACAGGGGGTGAAGCTTTCTTT. Its translation is CASIPSTGGEAFF.